This T cell receptor beta chain was found in a study of cytotoxic CD8 clonotypes in ibrutinib-treated CLL. Study-wide background: By median roughly 69 months, roughly 12 had progressed and about 15 stayed remitted; responses had been 2 complete and 24 partial. Response material was collected after a median around 12 months of treatment, range 6 to 36. Whole-study results and caveats: Shared public clonotypes were rare, and on treatment they either got smaller or stayed the same.

Investigators sought sequencing depths of between 1 in 200,000 and 1 in 1 million T cells. Using immunoSEQ multiplex PCR, the repertoire was profiled, and TCRdb retains in-frame clones only, with some absent. The table has about 22,000 clones, roughly 80% seen once. Comments on this clone: No antigen is known for it.

Germline V lookup: CDR1 GTSNPN, CDR2 SVGIG (reference sequence). The CDR3 consists of 15 residues. The V end was cut by 2 bases, the J end by 2 bases, with 13 bases between. The sample was PBMCs, taken before ibrutinib treatment. The source of this sequence is a human donor with chronic lymphocytic leukemia. The V call is TRBV30, the J call TRBJ1-5; D is ambiguous. The CDR3: CAWSQRISGNQPQHF. In DNA form, the CDR3 reads TGTGCCTGGAGTCAACGCATCTCGGGCAATCAGCCCCAGCATTTT.